The T cell receptor (beta chain) described here comes from a study of T cell repertoires in cytomegalovirus infection. Study context: From public TCR beta signatures came an indication of both CMV infection and matching HLA type. General observations from the study: Across the ex vivo response, the dominant clonotypes were HLA-C-restricted CMV-specific TCR beta clonotypes. Carriers of CMV plus the relevant HLA were identified by cumulative public TCR beta family frequency.

TCRdb reprocessed the reads with MiXCR, giving one entry per CDR3 protein. Of some 150,000 distinct CDR3 sequences in the sample, about 6.3% were seen once. This clonotype was detected many times. The target antigen is unknown. Germline V gene data show CDR1 as SGHNT and CDR2 as YENEEA. With 4 bases clipped from V and 4 bases from J, the junction kept 3 bases outside the gene matches. The CDR3 is 15 amino acids. The chain employs TRBV11-3 and TRBJ2-1; 11 bases fit TRBD2. The clonotype originates from a human donor in good health (CMV status not recorded). Some clones in this sample may be carry-over from other donors' samples. The sequencing sample was made of PBMCs. CDR3 sequence: CASSSRLAGYNEQFF. As DNA, the CDR3 is TGTGCCAGCAGCTCGCGACTAGCGGGGTACAATGAGCAGTTCTTC.